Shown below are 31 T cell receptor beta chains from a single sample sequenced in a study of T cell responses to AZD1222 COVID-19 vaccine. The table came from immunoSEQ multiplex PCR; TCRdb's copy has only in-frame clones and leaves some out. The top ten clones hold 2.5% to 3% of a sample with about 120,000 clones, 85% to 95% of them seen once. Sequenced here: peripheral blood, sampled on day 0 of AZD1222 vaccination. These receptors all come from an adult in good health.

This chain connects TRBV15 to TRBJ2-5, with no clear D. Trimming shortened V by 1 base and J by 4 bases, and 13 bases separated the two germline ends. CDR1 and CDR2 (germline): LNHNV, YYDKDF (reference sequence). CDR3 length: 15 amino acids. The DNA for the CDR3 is TGTGCCACCAGCAGAGTCTTAAGGGTCGCAGAGACCCAGTACTTC. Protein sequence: CATSRVLRVAETQYF. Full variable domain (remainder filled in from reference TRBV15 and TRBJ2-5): DAMVIQNPRYQVTQFGKPVTLSCSQTLNHNVMYWYQQKSSQAPKLLFHYYDKDFNNEADTPDNFQSRRPNTSFCFLDIRSPGLGDTAMYLCATSRVLRVAETQYFGPGTRLLVL.

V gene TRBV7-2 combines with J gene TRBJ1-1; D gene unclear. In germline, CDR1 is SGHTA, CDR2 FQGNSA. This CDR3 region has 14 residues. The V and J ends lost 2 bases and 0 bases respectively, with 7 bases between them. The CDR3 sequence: CASSLIVLNTEAFF. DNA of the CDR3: TGTGCCAGCAGCTTAATCGTCCTGAACACTGAAGCTTTCTTT.

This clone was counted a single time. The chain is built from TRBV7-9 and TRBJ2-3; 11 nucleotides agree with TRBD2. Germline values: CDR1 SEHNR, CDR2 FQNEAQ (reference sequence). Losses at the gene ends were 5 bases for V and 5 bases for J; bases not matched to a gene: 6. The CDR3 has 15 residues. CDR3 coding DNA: TGTGCCAGCAGCCCCGTTGGACTAGCGGGAGATACGCAGTATTTT. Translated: CASSPVGLAGDTQYF.

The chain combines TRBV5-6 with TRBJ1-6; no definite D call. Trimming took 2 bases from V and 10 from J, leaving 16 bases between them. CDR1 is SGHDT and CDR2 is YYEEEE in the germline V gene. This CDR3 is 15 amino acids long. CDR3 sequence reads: CASSFLGGIGSPLHF. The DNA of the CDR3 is TGTGCCAGCAGCTTTCTCGGCGGCATTGGGTCACCCCTCCACTTT.

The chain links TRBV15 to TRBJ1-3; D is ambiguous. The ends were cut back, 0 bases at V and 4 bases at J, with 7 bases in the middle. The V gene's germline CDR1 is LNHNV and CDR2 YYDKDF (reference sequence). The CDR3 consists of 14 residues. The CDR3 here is CATSRDRWGNTIYF. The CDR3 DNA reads TGTGCCACCAGCAGAGATAGGTGGGGAAACACCATATATTTT. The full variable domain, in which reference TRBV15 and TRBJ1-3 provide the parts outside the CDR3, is DAMVIQNPRYQVTQFGKPVTLSCSQTLNHNVMYWYQQKSSQAPKLLFHYYDKDFNNEADTPDNFQSRRPNTSFCFLDIRSPGLGDTAMYLCATSRDRWGNTIYFGEGSWLTVV.

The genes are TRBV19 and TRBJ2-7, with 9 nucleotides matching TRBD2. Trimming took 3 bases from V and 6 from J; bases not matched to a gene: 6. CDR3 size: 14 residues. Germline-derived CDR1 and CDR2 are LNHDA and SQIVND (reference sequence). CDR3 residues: CASSISGSPLEQYF. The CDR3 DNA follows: TGTGCCAGTAGTATTAGCGGGAGTCCGCTCGAGCAGTACTTC.

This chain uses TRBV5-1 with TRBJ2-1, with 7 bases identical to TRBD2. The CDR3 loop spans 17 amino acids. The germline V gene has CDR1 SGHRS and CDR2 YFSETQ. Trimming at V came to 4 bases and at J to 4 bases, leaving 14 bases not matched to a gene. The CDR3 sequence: CASSPSRNSGPYNEQFF. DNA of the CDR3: TGCGCCAGCAGCCCCTCCAGAAATAGCGGGCCTTACAATGAGCAGTTCTTC.

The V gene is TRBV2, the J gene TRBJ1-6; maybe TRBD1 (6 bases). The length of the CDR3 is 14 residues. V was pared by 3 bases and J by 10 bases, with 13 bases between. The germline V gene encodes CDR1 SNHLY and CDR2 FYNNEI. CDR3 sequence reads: CASSEESGGSPLHF. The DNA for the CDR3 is TGTGCCAGCAGTGAGGAAAGCGGGGGCTCACCCCTCCACTTT.

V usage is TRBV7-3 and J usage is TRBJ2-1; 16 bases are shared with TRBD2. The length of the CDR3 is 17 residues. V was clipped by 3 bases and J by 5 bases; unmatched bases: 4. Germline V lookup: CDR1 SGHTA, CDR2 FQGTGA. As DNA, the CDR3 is TGTGCCAGCAGCTTGGGGACTAGCGGGAGGGCCGACAATGAGCAGTTCTTC. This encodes CASSLGTSGRADNEQFF.

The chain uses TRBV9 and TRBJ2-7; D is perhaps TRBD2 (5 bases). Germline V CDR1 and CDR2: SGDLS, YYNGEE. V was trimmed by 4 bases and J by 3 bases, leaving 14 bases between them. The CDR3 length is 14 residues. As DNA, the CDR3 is TGTGCCAGCAGCCCAGGATGGACTGACTACGAGCAGTACTTC. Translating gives CASSPGWTDYEQYF. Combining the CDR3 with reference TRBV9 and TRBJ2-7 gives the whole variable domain DSGVTQTPKHLITATGQRVTLRCSPRSGDLSVYWYQQSLDQGLQFLIQYYNGEERAKGNILERFSAQQFPDLHSELNLSSLELGDSALYFCASSPGWTDYEQYFGPGTRLTVT.

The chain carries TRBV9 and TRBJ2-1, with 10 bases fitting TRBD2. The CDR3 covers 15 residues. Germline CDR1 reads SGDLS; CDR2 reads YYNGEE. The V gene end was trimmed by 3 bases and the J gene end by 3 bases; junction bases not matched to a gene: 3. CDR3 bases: TGTGCCAGCAGCGGAATAGCGGGAGGCTACAATGAGCAGTTCTTC. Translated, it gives CASSGIAGGYNEQFF.

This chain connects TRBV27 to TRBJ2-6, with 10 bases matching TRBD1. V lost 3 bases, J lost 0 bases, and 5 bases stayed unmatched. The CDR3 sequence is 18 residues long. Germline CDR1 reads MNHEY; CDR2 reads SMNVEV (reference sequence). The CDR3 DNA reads TGTGCCAGCAGTTTCCAGACAGGGGGCGACTCTGGGGCCAACGTCCTGACTTTC. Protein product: CASSFQTGGDSGANVLTF. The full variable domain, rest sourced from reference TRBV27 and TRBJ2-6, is EAQVTQNPRYLITVTGKKLTVTCSQNMNHEYMSWYRQDPGLGLRQIYYSMNVEVTDKGDVPEGYKVSRKEKRNFPLILESPSPNQTSLYFCASSFQTGGDSGANVLTFGAGSRLTVL.

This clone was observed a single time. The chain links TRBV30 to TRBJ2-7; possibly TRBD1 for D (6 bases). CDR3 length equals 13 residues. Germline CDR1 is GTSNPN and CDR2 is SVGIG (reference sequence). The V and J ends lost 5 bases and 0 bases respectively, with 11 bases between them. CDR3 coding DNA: TGTGCCTGGGGCAGGGGAAGCTCCTACGAGCAGTACTTC. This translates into CAWGRGSSYEQYF.

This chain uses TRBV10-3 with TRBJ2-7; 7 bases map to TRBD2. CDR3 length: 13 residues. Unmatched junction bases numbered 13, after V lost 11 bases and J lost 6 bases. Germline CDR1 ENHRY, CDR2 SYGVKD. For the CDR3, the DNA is TGTGCCTCCGCGGGAGATCGGTTGGGCGAGCAGTACTTC. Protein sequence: CASAGDRLGEQYF.

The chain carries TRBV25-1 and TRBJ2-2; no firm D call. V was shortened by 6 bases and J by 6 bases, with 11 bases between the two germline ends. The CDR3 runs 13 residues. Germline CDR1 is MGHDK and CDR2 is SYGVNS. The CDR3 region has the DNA TGTGCCAGCAGCACCTCACCCCCCGGGGAGCTGTTTTTT. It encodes CASSTSPPGELFF.

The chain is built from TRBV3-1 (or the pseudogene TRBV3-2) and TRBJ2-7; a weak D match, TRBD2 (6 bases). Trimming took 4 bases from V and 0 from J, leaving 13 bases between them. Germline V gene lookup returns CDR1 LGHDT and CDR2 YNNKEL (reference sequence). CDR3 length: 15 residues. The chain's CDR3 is CASSLNSGISYEQYF. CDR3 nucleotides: TGTGCCAGCAGCCTCAATAGCGGCATCTCCTACGAGCAGTACTTC.

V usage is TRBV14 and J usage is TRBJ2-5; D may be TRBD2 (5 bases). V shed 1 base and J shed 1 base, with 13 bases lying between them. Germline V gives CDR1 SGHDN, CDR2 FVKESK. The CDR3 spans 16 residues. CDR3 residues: CASSQVVGEGQETQYF. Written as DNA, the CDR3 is TGTGCCAGCAGCCAAGTGGTGGGAGAGGGCCAAGAGACCCAGTACTTC.

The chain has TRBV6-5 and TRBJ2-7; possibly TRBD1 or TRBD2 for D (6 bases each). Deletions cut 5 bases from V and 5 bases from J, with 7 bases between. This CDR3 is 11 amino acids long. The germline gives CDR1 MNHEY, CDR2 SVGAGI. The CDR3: CASSRGDEQYF. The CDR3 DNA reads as TGTGCCAGCAGTAGGGGGGACGAGCAGTACTTC.

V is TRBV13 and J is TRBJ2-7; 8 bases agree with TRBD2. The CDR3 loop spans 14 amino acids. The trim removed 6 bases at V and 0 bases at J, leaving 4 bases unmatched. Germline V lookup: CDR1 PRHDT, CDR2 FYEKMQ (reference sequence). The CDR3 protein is CASSSGTSSYEQYF. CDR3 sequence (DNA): TGTGCCAGCAGTTCCGGGACTAGCTCCTACGAGCAGTACTTC.

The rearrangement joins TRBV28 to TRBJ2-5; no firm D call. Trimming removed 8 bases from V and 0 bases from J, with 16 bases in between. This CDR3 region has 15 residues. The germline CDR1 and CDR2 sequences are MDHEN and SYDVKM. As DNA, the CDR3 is TGTGCCAGCCGAATGCGAGCGAGGTACCAAGAGACCCAGTACTTC. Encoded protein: CASRMRARYQETQYF. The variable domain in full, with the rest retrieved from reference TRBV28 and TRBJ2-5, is DVKVTQSSRYLVKRTGEKVFLECVQDMDHENMFWYRQDPGLGLRLIYFSYDVKMKEKGDIPEGYSVSREKKERFSLILESASTNQTSMYLCASRMRARYQETQYFGPGTRLLVL.

The CDR3 spells CASSHRVVLAGELFF. As DNA, the CDR3 is TGTGCCAGCAGCCACAGGGTTGTGTTGGCCGGGGAGCTGTTTTTT. The chain combines TRBV14 with TRBJ2-2; TRBD1 might be the D (5 bases). This CDR3 comprises 15 residues. Germline V gives CDR1 SGHDN, CDR2 FVKESK. The ends were cut back, 3 bases at V and 6 bases at J, with 14 bases in the middle. The full variable domain, with the rest looked up from reference TRBV14 and TRBJ2-2, is EAGVTQFPSHSVIEKGQTVTLRCDPISGHDNLYWYRRVMGKEIKFLLHFVKESKQDESGMPNNRFLAERTGGTYSTLKVQPAELEDSGVYFCASSHRVVLAGELFFGEGSRLTVL.

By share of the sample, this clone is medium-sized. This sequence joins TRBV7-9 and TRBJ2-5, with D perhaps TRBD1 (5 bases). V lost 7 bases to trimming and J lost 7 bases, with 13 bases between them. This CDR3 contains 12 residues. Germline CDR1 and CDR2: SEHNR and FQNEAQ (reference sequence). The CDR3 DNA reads TGTGCCAGCACTTATGGGGCCGCGACCCAGTACTTC. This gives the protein CASTYGAATQYF.

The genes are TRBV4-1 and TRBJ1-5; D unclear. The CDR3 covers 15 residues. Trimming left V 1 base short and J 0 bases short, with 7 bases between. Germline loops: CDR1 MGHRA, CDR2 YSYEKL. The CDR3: CASSQGRNSNQPQHF. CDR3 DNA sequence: TGCGCCAGCAGCCAAGGTAGGAATAGCAATCAGCCCCAGCATTTT.

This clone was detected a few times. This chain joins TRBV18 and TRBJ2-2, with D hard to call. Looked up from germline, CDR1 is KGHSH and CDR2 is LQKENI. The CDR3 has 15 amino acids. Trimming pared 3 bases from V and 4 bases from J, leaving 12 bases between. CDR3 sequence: CASSPSNFFTGELFF. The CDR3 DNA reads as TGTGCCAGCTCACCGTCGAACTTCTTCACCGGGGAGCTGTTTTTT.

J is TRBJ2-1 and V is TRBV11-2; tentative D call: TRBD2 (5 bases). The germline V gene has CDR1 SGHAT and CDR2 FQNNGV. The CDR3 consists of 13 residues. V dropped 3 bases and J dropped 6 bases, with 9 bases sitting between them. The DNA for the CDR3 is TGTGCCAGCAGCTTCGGACTGGCCAATGAGCAGTTCTTC. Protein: CASSFGLANEQFF.

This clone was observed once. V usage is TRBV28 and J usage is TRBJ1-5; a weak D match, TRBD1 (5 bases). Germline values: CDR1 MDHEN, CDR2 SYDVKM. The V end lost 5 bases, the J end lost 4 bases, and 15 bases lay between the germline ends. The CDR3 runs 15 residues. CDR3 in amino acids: CASSAGGSGNQPQHF. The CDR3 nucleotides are TGTGCCAGCAGTGCCGGGGGGTCAGGGAATCAGCCCCAGCATTTT.

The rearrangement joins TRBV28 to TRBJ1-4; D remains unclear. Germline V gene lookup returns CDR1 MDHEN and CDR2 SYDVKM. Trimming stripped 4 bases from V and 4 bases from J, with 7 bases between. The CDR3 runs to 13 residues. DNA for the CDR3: TGTGCCAGCAGTTCCCCCCTTAATGAAAAACTGTTTTTT. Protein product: CASSSPLNEKLFF.

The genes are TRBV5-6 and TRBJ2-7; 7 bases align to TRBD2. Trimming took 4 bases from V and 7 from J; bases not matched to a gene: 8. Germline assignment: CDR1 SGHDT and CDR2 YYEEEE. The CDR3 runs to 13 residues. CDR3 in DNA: TGTGCCAGCAGCCGGGACGCGGGGGTTGAGCAGTACTTC. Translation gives CASSRDAGVEQYF.

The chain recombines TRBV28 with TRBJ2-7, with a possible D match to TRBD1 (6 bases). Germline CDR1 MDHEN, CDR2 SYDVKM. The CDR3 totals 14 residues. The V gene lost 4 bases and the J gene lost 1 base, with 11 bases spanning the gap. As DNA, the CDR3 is TGTGCCAGCAGTTCCCAGGGGTTATCCTACGAGCAGTACTTC. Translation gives CASSSQGLSYEQYF.

Here the CDR3 reads CASSPWGATGGAGYTF. For the CDR3, the DNA is TGTGCCAGCAGCCCGTGGGGGGCGACAGGGGGCGCTGGCTACACCTTC. This sequence joins TRBV9 and TRBJ1-2, with 10 bases aligning to TRBD1. The junction had 13 bases not matched to a gene; V was cut back by 4 bases and J by 7 bases. The CDR3 is made up of 16 amino acids. Germline CDR1 reads SGDLS; CDR2 reads YYNGEE.

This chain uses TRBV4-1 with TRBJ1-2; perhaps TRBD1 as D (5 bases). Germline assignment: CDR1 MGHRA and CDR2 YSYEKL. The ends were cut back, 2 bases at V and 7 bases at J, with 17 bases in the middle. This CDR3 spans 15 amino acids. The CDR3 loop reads CASSQRDQPRGGYTF. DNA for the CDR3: TGCGCCAGCAGCCAACGGGACCAACCCCGGGGTGGCTACACCTTC.